This T cell receptor beta chain was sequenced during a study of T cell responses to AZD1222 COVID-19 vaccine. Points from the study as a whole: Repertoire samples came only from after the peak T cell response.

With regard to this clone: Its antigen is unknown.

Germline V gene sequence: CDR1 MNHEY, CDR2 SMNVEV (reference sequence). V was shortened by 0 bases and J by 5 bases, with 10 bases between the two germline ends. The CDR3 spans 14 residues. Produced via immunoSEQ multiplex PCR; TCRdb's table is partial and in-frame only. The sample has about 85,000 clones, roughly nine tenths seen once. The sequence derives from an adult in good health. The chain couples TRBV27 to TRBJ1-1; D unresolved. The material sequenced was peripheral blood, taken on day 0 of AZD1222 vaccination. In DNA form, the CDR3 reads TGTGCCAGCAGTTTATCTGGGGTCGGGACTGAAGCTTTCTTT. Its protein is CASSLSGVGTEAFF.